This TCR beta chain is drawn from a study of Ad26.COV2.S vaccination and SARS-CoV-2 variants. As for the study in general: In the study, Ad26.COV2.S was injected intramuscularly once, or twice 56 days apart.

Worth noting for this clone: Its antigen is not identified.

General observations from the study: For non-spike TCRs, breadth in vaccine recipients resembled that in placebo recipients. Total T cell responses were possibly underestimated by TCR breadth and depth analyses.

This CDR3 has 14 residues. The J segment lost 5 bases and the V segment lost 6 bases, leaving 5 bases of the junction unmatched. Germline CDR1 reads KGHSH; CDR2 reads LQKENI. Specified treatment: some 20 received Ad26.COV2.S at low or high dose, single or two shots; 5 received placebo; per-sample allocation not given. Samples analyzed were those drawn on day 63 after the first vaccine or placebo injection. Measured with immunoSEQ multiplex PCR; TCRdb has only the in-frame clones, and not every one. The data contain around 300,000 clones, about 87% of them singletons. The source material was peripheral blood, sampled in a trial of Ad26.COV2.S vaccine versus placebo. J is TRBJ2-5 and V is TRBV18, with 11 positions matching TRBD1. The clonotype comes from a person between 18 and 59 years old who received the Ad26.COV2.S COVID-19 vaccine or a placebo. The CDR3 sequence: CASSTDRGHETQYF. The CDR3 DNA is TGTGCCAGCTCTACGGACAGGGGGCACGAGACCCAGTACTTC. The entire variable domain, with the rest obtained from reference TRBV18 and TRBJ2-5, is as follows: NAGVMQNPRHLVRRRGQEARLRCSPMKGHSHVYWYRQLPEEGLKFMVYLQKENIIDESGMPKERFSAEFPKEGPSILRIQQVVRGDSAAYFCASSTDRGHETQYFGPGTRLLVL.